The clone carrying this T cell receptor beta chain was recorded a few times. Its target is unknown. The CDR3 is 19 amino acids. V gave up 0 bases and J gave up 0 bases, with 16 bases separating them. Germline values: CDR1 SGHRS, CDR2 YFSETQ. Every participating donor contributed roughly 10 milliliters of peripheral blood through a draw. Samples each had at least 6 micrograms of total RNA extracted. With a J-beta primer mix and a sample-barcoded 5' primer, a second PCR ran about 7 to 12 cycles. Each cDNA molecule, via a template-switch adaptor with 12 random nucleotides, was tagged. One entry per CDR3 protein results from TCRdb running MiXCR on the 5' RACE reads. The sample gives approximately 1,700,000 distinct CDR3 sequences, about two fifths of which show up once; around 23% is in the top ten. The data belong to a study of blood T cells in healthy people across ages. Broader study findings: Samples with more naive T cells showed higher observed beta diversity.

The chain uses TRBV5-1 and TRBJ2-6, with D maybe TRBD2 (6 bases). The TCR originated in a human donor in good health. The sample taken for sequencing was blood. As DNA, the CDR3 is TGCGCCAGCAGCTTGGGATACCCGGGAGATCTCTCTGGGGCCAACGTCCTGACTTTC. Protein: CASSLGYPGDLSGANVLTF.